This TCR beta chain was identified in a study of T cell responses to AZD1222 COVID-19 vaccine. Study results and caveats: Spike-wide coverage was observed for vaccine-associated CD4 TCRs, with dominant responses at 160-218 and 743-854. Close to half of all spike-specific TCRs reportedly target regions of the variants that are unmutated.

Assay: immunoSEQ multiplex PCR; the TCRdb copy retains only in-frame clones and omits some. The data hold 73,000 or so clones, with around 88% observed a single time. The CDR3 sequence is 18 residues long. V lost 3 bases to trimming and J lost 3 bases; unmatched junction nucleotides: 9. CDR1 is LNHDA, CDR2 SQIVND, per germline (reference sequence). Comment on this clone: Its antigen is as yet unknown.

The chain combines TRBV19 with TRBJ2-7; 15 bases align to TRBD2. The material was peripheral blood, obtained on day 0 of AZD1222 vaccination. The receptor comes from an adult in good health. The CDR3 sequence: CASSMNGLAGGKIYEQYF. As DNA, the CDR3 is TGTGCCAGTAGTATGAATGGACTAGCGGGGGGGAAAATCTACGAGCAGTACTTC.